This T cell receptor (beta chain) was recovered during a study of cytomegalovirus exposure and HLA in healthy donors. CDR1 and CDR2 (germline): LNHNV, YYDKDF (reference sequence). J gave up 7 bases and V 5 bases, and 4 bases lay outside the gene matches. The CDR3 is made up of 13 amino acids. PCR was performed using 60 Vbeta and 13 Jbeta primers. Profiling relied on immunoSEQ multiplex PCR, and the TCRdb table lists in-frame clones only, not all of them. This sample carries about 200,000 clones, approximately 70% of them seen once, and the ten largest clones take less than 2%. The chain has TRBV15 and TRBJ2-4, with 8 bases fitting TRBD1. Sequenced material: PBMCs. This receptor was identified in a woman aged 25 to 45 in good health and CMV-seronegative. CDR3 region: CATSPGGRNIQYF. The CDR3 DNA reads TGTGCCACCAGCCCAGGGGGCCGGAACATTCAGTACTTC.